This TCR beta chain was sequenced for a study of T cell responses to AZD1222 COVID-19 vaccine. This clone has a single count. This table comes from immunoSEQ multiplex PCR, and its TCRdb copy is limited to in-frame clones, with some not included. The sample includes roughly 160,000 clones, 75% to 95% of them seen just once. The sample consisted of peripheral blood, taken on day 0 of AZD1222 vaccination. The sequence was obtained from an adult in good health.

The CDR3 sequence is CASSINPTGVAEKLFF. The CDR3 nucleotides read TGTGCCAGTAGTATCAACCCGACAGGGGTGGCTGAAAAACTGTTTTTT. The chain couples TRBV19 to TRBJ1-4, with 8 bases identical to TRBD1. CDR1 is LNHDA and CDR2 is SQIVND in the germline V gene (reference sequence). There are 16 residues in the CDR3. V shed 3 bases, J shed 7 bases, and the junction held 10 bases outside the gene matches.